This T cell receptor beta chain appears in the sequencing data of a study of blood T cell repertoires in COVID-19. Across the study: Nucleic acid was either cDNA or gDNA, and it came from T cells, B-cell-depleted T cells, or PBMCs.

Measured with immunoSEQ multiplex PCR; TCRdb has only the in-frame clones, and not every one. In the table there are some 320,000 clones, around 85% of which are singletons. Participants were aged roughly 18 to 89 years from around 25 US areas. Grouping used clinical history reported by participants in a survey and questionnaire. No more than 2 weeks before study entry, exposed participants had met a case of COVID-19. Germline V gene sequence: CDR1 SGHDT, CDR2 YYEEEE. CDR3 length equals 15 residues. The V end lost 5 bases, the J end lost 5 bases, and 19 bases lay between the germline ends. The chain uses TRBV5-6 and TRBJ2-5, with D possibly being TRBD1 (6 bases). The clonotype was recovered from a woman in her thirties who had been exposed to COVID-19. Input material: PBMCs or T cells enriched from blood (not recorded which). In DNA form, the CDR3 reads TGTGCCAGCAGGGGTACGGGACATCTGACGGAGACCCAGTACTTC. Protein sequence: CASRGTGHLTETQYF.